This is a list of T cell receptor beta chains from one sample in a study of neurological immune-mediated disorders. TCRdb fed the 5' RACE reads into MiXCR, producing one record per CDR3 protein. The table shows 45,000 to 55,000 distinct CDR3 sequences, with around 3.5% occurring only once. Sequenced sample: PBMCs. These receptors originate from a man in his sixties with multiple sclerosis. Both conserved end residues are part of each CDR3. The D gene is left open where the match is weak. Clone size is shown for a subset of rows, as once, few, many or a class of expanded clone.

CDR3 protein: CSATSLTGSTGIHEQYF
CDR3 DNA: TGCAGTGCAACTAGTCTCACGGGTTCGACGGGAATCCACGAGCAGTACTTC
V gene: TRBV20-1
J gene: TRBJ2-7
D gene: NA
clone size: many

CDR3 protein: CASSLASNQPQHF
CDR3 DNA: TGCGCCAGCAGCTTGGCCAGCAATCAGCCCCAGCATTTT
V gene: TRBV5-1
J gene: TRBJ1-5
D gene: NA
clone size: many

CDR3 protein: CASIQRRGSYNEQFF
CDR3 DNA: TGTGCCAGCATACAGCGCAGGGGCTCCTACAATGAGCAGTTCTTC
V gene: TRBV27
J gene: TRBJ2-1
D gene: NA
clone size: many

CDR3 protein: CAIGDTSNTGELFF
CDR3 DNA: TGTGCCATCGGGGACACGTCGAACACCGGGGAGCTGTTTTTT
V gene: TRBV10-3
J gene: TRBJ2-2
D gene: NA
clone size: many

CDR3 protein: CASSPLRWGQGISTDTQYF
CDR3 DNA: TGTGCCAGCAGTCCGCTCCGTTGGGGTCAGGGAATTAGCACAGATACGCAGTATTTT
V gene: TRBV2
J gene: TRBJ2-3
D gene: NA
clone size: many

CDR3 protein: CASSPPRITKVYGYTF
CDR3 DNA: TGTGCCAGCAGCCCGCCGAGGATTACGAAAGTCTATGGCTACACCTTC
V gene: TRBV7-2
J gene: TRBJ1-2
D gene: NA
clone size: many

CDR3 protein: CSARPIGPETEAFF
CDR3 DNA: TGCAGTGCTAGACCTATAGGGCCTGAGACTGAAGCTTTCTTT
V gene: TRBV20-1
J gene: TRBJ1-1
D gene: NA
clone size: many

CDR3 protein: CAWRRDRMAEAFF
CDR3 DNA: TGTGCCTGGAGGAGGGACAGGATGGCTGAAGCTTTCTTT
V gene: TRBV30
J gene: TRBJ1-1
D gene: TRBD1
clone size: many

CDR3 protein: CASTAQFEAFF
CDR3 DNA: TGTGCCAGCACCGCCCAATTTGAAGCTTTCTTT
V gene: TRBV7-2
J gene: TRBJ1-1
D gene: NA
clone size: few

CDR3 protein: CASSSSGGDYGYTF
CDR3 DNA: TGTGCCAGCAGCTCCAGCGGGGGTGACTATGGCTACACCTTC
V gene: TRBV7-2
J gene: TRBJ1-2
D gene: NA
clone size: many

CDR3 protein: CSAAGAGGAHNEQFF
CDR3 DNA: TGCAGTGCCGCTGGCGCAGGGGGAGCCCACAATGAGCAGTTCTTC
V gene: TRBV20-1
J gene: TRBJ2-1
D gene: TRBD1
clone size: few

CDR3 protein: CASSEGAFF
CDR3 DNA: TGTGCCAGCAGCGAAGGGGCTTTCTTT
V gene: TRBV5-5
J gene: TRBJ1-1
D gene: NA
clone size: few

CDR3 protein: CASSPRTSGKDEQFF
CDR3 DNA: TGTGCCAGCAGCCCCCGGACTAGCGGGAAGGATGAGCAGTTCTTC
V gene: TRBV11-1
J gene: TRBJ2-1
D gene: TRBD2
clone size: many

CDR3 protein: CASSSSPDSEETQYF
CDR3 DNA: TGTGCCAGCAGCTCCTCTCCGGACAGTGAAGAGACCCAGTACTTC
V gene: TRBV7-8
J gene: TRBJ2-5
D gene: NA
clone size: medium-sized

CDR3 protein: CASSLGSGTGFREQYF
CDR3 DNA: TGTGCCAGCAGCTTAGGGTCGGGGACAGGTTTTAGGGAGCAGTACTTC
V gene: TRBV11-2
J gene: TRBJ2-7
D gene: TRBD1
clone size: many

CDR3 protein: CASSFGGNNEQFF
CDR3 DNA: TGTGCCAGCAGCTTTGGCGGGAACAATGAGCAGTTCTTC
V gene: TRBV5-6
J gene: TRBJ2-1
D gene: NA
clone size: many

CDR3 protein: CSVAGGDEKLFF
CDR3 DNA: TGCAGCGTGGCTGGAGGGGACGAAAAACTGTTTTTT
V gene: TRBV29-1
J gene: TRBJ1-4
D gene: NA
clone size: many

CDR3 protein: CATAVDTEAFF
CDR3 DNA: TGTGCCACCGCCGTAGACACTGAAGCTTTCTTT
V gene: TRBV2
J gene: TRBJ1-1
D gene: NA
clone size: many

CDR3 protein: CASSLDPSSGANVLTF
CDR3 DNA: TGCGCCAGCAGCTTGGACCCTAGCTCTGGGGCCAACGTCCTGACTTTC
V gene: TRBV5-1
J gene: TRBJ2-6
D gene: NA
clone size: many

CDR3 protein: CASRPSGGASEQFF
CDR3 DNA: TGTGCCAGCCGTCCTAGCGGGGGGGCAAGTGAGCAGTTCTTC
V gene: TRBV6-5
J gene: TRBJ2-1
D gene: TRBD2
clone size: many

CDR3 protein: CASSYSGTSTDTQYF
CDR3 DNA: TGTGCCAGCAGCTATAGCGGAACTAGCACAGATACGCAGTATTTT
V gene: TRBV7-8
J gene: TRBJ2-3
D gene: NA
clone size: many

CDR3 protein: CATSELAGGKDTQYF
CDR3 DNA: TGTGCCACCAGTGAGCTAGCGGGGGGGAAGGATACGCAGTATTTT
V gene: TRBV24-1
J gene: TRBJ2-3
D gene: TRBD2
clone size: NA

CDR3 protein: CSASLARYNEQFF
CDR3 DNA: TGCAGTGCTTCTCTAGCGAGATACAATGAGCAGTTCTTC
V gene: TRBV20-1
J gene: TRBJ2-1
D gene: NA
clone size: many

CDR3 protein: CASSQDGPGGDTQYF
CDR3 DNA: TGTGCCAGCAGCCAGGACGGTCCCGGGGGAGATACGCAGTATTTT
V gene: TRBV5-4
J gene: TRBJ2-3
D gene: NA
clone size: many

CDR3 protein: CAISGNRDPTYGYTF
CDR3 DNA: TGTGCCATCAGTGGGAACAGGGATCCAACCTATGGCTACACCTTC
V gene: TRBV10-3
J gene: TRBJ1-2
D gene: NA
clone size: many